This TCR beta chain originates from a study of cytomegalovirus exposure and HLA in healthy donors (dated by TCRdb to between 2016 and 2019). Some background on the complete study: According to an earlier analysis of 550 to 750 of the donors, about 180 million T cells yielded roughly 100 million unique TCR beta sequences and approximately 300 Gb of sequence data. About 310 gigabases of sequencing data and tens of millions of unique TCR sequences were included in an early release covering 550 to 650 HLA-typed donors. The genetic ancestry cluster associated with self-reported Caucasian donors included about four fifths of the roughly 400 genotyped donors. The study aimed to test whether cataloging public T cell receptors could reveal signatures of past pathogen exposure. Using immunosequencing, the study profiled T cell repertoires from 666 subjects and related those repertoires to cytomegalovirus serostatus. Along with the approximately 700-subject first cohort, a separate validation cohort of 120 different subjects was used. To predict cytomegalovirus infection status, the study combined high-throughput TCR immunosequencing, statistical association of individual TCRs with disease status, and machine learning. A later analysis re-examined previously published TCR beta repertoires from hundreds of donors and added high-resolution HLA genotyping to investigate patterns of TCR occurrence. The later analysis used no new phenotypic data to find candidate immune exposures, relying instead on TCR beta sequences and their occurrence across donors. An earlier analysis of 587 of the donors used high-throughput TCR beta sequencing to judge whether each TCR beta V gene segment behaved as functional or pseudogenic. Donor age, sex, ethnicity and CMV serostatus were collected together with the repertoire data. A later genetic analysis used genome-wide SNP genotypes for about 55% of the 666 donors, treating that subset as a discovery cohort. Every discovery cohort repertoire had been produced on one sequencing platform. HLA typing included class I and class II loci at four-digit resolution. Typing coverage differed by locus: A, B, C, DRB1 and DQB1 were typed in about 620-630 donors, DQA1 in about 510, DPA1 in 606, and DPB1 in 450 to 490. Four or five DR-DQ haplotypes were handled as single units for association and clustering because linkage in the cohort was strong. Among around 400 genotyped donors of the cohort, an average of around 240,000 unique TCR beta nucleotide sequences were sequenced per donor, roughly 18% of them non-productive. General study outcomes and caveats: The classifier was reported to diagnose cytomegalovirus status with high specificity and sensitivity in both the original cohort and the validation cohort. The authors suggested that the approach could potentially be generalized to other disease states and immunological phenotypes. In vitro tests confirmed that a few of the cytomegalovirus-associated TCR beta chains recognize cytomegalovirus antigens. Because counts were too low, more than 15 rarely observed V segments, including chromosome 9 orphons, were excluded from the earlier analysis of under 650 of the donors. In an earlier analysis of approximately 590 of the donors, most TCR beta V segments appeared in productive rearrangements about 87% or about 30% of the time, broadly matching IMGT annotations. According to a later genetic analysis, donors in an Asian-associated ancestry cluster had fewer N-insertions in productive TCRs than the approximately 700-donor mean. Most TCR sequences were observed very rarely across donors, whereas some public TCRs were present in many individuals. A further reported finding was that TCR beta sequences accurately predicted the HLA-A and HLA-B alleles for most subjects in the first cohort. In a later analysis, most CMV-associated TCR beta chains were found to appear HLA-restricted, with HLA associations seemingly driven largely by CMV exposure. The cohort was sequenced for TCR beta chains only, and without alpha or paired-chain data the features that could be detected were limited. The only immune exposure information available for the cohort was CMV serostatus. In a later analysis, the rate of TCR association differed among HLA loci, with DRB1 alleles having the most associated TCRs and HLA-C alleles having the fewest. A cluster of highly shared sequence variants was judged likely to represent a technical artifact of the sequencing pipeline. HLA typing was unavailable for some donors at each locus, so association tests used only the typed subset. Linkage disequilibrium might explain the correlated functional status among segregating V segments, but an unknown experimental factor could not be excluded. The 87-base-pair reads could not distinguish some IMGT-functional V segments, including TRBV6-2 and TRBV6-3, so those segments were excluded. In a later analysis, several top co-occurrence clusters were reported to appear linked to parvovirus B19, influenza, CMV and Epstein-Barr virus. The presence/absence analyses assumed that sequencing depth was roughly uniform across donors, and that assumption may not be true. Assigning TCR associations to individual alleles was difficult when HLA alleles, especially DR and DQ, strongly co-occurred. A later genetic analysis associated a missense DCLRE1C variant with V-gene and J-gene trimming of TCR beta chains, and an independent cohort replicated the association. A later analysis associated around 16,000 TCR beta sequences with specific HLA alleles at a false discovery rate of 0.05. A later analysis found that HLA-associated TCR beta chains were more clonally expanded and had lower generation probabilities than equally common non-associated chains. In the study, around 150 TCR beta chains were listed as associated with cytomegalovirus.

The cohort consisted of approximately 670 healthy bone marrow donors. At the time of sampling, every cohort member was nominally healthy, though immune exposures that went unrecorded were likely present. The donor was CMV seronegative and belonged to the group of several hundred seronegative cohort members. Each donor provided a peripheral blood sample, and peripheral blood mononuclear cells were used for TCR beta sequencing. The Qiagen DNeasy Blood Extraction Kit was used to extract genomic DNA from the blood cell samples. Receptor amplification or capture employed the immunoSEQ multiplex PCR assay. The multiplex PCR relied on a mix of 60 forward primers for TCR Vbeta segments and 13 reverse primers for TCR Jbeta segments. The CDR3 region of rearranged TCR beta genes was amplified from genomic DNA by a multiplex PCR assay. The Illumina HiSeq System was used to sequence the amplified TCR beta libraries as 87-base-pair reads. Concerning the study's data processing: A later analysis counted about 76 million unique TCR beta chains across the 666 repertoires, and around 12 million of these chains were shared by at least two donors. Raw reads were error-corrected and collapsed into unique sequences by a nearest-neighbor algorithm in which closely related sequences were merged to remove PCR and sequencing errors. Alignment of CDR3 sequences to IMGT reference sequences was used to assign V, D and J gene segments. Each retained sequence needed at least a six-nucleotide match to both a V gene segment and a J gene segment. Rearrangements were classified as productive when the CDR3 lacked stop codons and remained in frame with V and J, and all other rearrangements were classified as non-productive. CDR3 was defined according to IMGT convention as the region running from the second conserved V-encoded cysteine to the conserved J-encoded phenylalanine. The earlier analysis of approximately 590 of the donors excluded any sequence lacking an unambiguous match to a single V gene segment. In an earlier analysis of several hundred of the donors, a V segment was called functional when productive rearrangements were above 56.7%, and segregating when the standard deviation between donors exceeded 5%. To diagnose cytomegalovirus status from the catalog of TCR beta chain sequences, a statistical classification framework was built. V and J gene assignment, in a later analysis, came from comparing TCR nucleotide sequences with IMGT/GENE-DB human TR gene sequences. A later analysis assigned CDR3 sequences and most-parsimonious VDJ recombination scenarios with the TCRdist pipeline. In a later analysis, each TCR beta chain was defined by its CDR3 amino acid sequence together with its V-gene family, and reads lacking a unique V-gene family were excluded. As a way to deal with suspected cross-contamination and a sequencing artifact, a later analysis dropped hundreds of nucleotide sequences that were highly shared and had low generation probability. For each public chain, a later analysis derived a clonal expansion index from normalized ranks of inferred template counts within each repertoire. In a later analysis, generation probabilities were computed with a VDJ recombination model fitted to out-of-frame rearrangements, and the resulting probabilities were checked against IGoR. A later analysis scored TCR-TCR, TCR-HLA and TCR-CMV co-occurrence with hypergeometric tests, applying a repertoire-size bias correction to TCR pairs. In a later analysis, false discovery rates were estimated by permuting HLA or CMV assignments 20 times. In a later analysis, co-occurring TCRs were grouped with DBSCAN, and TCRdist sequence similarity was added when clustering was performed within HLA-allele-positive subsets. Repertoires with fewer than 30,000 or more than 120,000 public chains were left out of co-occurrence clustering, as were about five repertoires with anomalous nucleotide sharing. TCRdb re-hosts the immuneACCESS table, in-frame sequences only. Its copies lack some clones; in the studies checked, an unresolved V gene accounts for under half of them, and the cause for the rest is not known. Clonal size and the V and J genes are those of that table, whereas D and trimming came from the DNA. This sample has 150,000 to 250,000 clones in its table, and around 77% of those were observed once. About 1.9% of the sample is held by the ten biggest clonotypes.

The CDR3 runs 15 residues from the cysteine to the phenylalanine. Only the CDR3 portion is preserved as DNA: 45 bases, with reading frame beginning at the first base. The CDR1 and CDR2 encoded by the germline V gene (reference sequence) are LNHDA and SQIVND. V ends up 3 bases short and J 6 bases short, with an unmatched junction base count of 8. As concerns this clone: Which antigen it targets is not known. No per-base quality is available; no much larger clone lies one base away.

Sequenced: PBMCs. This sequence originates from a man aged 25 to 40 in good health and CMV-seronegative. The rearrangement combines TRBV19 with TRBJ2-7; 10 middle bases align to TRBD2. The CDR3 region has the sequence CASSISSGSLVEQYF. The DNA is TGTGCCAGTAGTATCTCTAGCGGGAGTTTGGTCGAGCAGTACTTC.